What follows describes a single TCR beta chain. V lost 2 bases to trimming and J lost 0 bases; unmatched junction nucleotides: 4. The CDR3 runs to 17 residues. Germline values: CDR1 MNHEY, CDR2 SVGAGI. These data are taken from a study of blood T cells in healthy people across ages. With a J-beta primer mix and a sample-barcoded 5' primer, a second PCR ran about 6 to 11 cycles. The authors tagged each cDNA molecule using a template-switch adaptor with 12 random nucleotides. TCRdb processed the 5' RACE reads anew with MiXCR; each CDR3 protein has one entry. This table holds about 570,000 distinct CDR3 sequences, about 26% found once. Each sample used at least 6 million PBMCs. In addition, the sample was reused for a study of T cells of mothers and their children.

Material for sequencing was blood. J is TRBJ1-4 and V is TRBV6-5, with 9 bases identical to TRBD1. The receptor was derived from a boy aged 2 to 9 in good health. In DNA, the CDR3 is TGTGCCAGCAGTTACACCTGGACAGGGGCAACTAATGAAAAACTGTTTTTT. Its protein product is CASSYTWTGATNEKLFF.